A single sample gave rise to the 25 T cell receptor beta chains below, sequenced in a study of T cell repertoires and HLA-DP antigens. Antigen specificity for these receptors is unknown. The method was immunoSEQ multiplex PCR; TCRdb's version includes in-frame clones alone and lacks a portion of them. The table records approximately 89,000 clones, 86% of them present only once. The sample taken for sequencing was CD4+ T cells from PBMCs. The receptors here all came from a man in his fifties in good health and CMV-seronegative.

The gene calls are TRBV7-2 and TRBJ2-2, with no clear D. This CDR3 contains 15 residues. V lost 2 bases, J lost 4 bases, and 11 bases lay in between. In germline, CDR1 is SGHTA, CDR2 FQGNSA. CDR3: CASSLSVEATGELFF. The CDR3 region has the DNA TGTGCCAGCAGCTTATCTGTAGAGGCCACCGGGGAGCTGTTTTTT.

This chain joins TRBV27 and TRBJ1-2; 11 bases align to TRBD1. Germline values: CDR1 MNHEY, CDR2 SMNVEV (reference sequence). The CDR3 loop spans 14 amino acids. Trimming removed 6 bases from V and 7 bases from J; junction bases left unmatched: 7. The CDR3 nucleotides are TGTGCCAGCAGCCCCCCTGGACAGGGGGCTGGCTACACCTTC. This codes for CASSPPGQGAGYTF.

The chain couples TRBV28 to TRBJ1-2; D gene unclear. CDR1 and CDR2 from the germline V gene are MDHEN and SYDVKM. The CDR3 length is 11 residues. The ends were cut back, 10 bases at V and 1 base at J, with 7 bases in the middle. The CDR3 protein is CAIQVNYGYTF. The CDR3 nucleotides read TGTGCCATTCAGGTTAACTATGGCTACACCTTC.

This chain connects TRBV5-5 to TRBJ2-5, with no clear D. Trimming stripped 5 bases from V and 7 bases from J, with 15 bases between. Germline loops: CDR1 SGHKS, CDR2 YYEKEE (reference sequence). The CDR3 covers 13 residues. The CDR3: CASSFDRPGTQYF. The CDR3 region has the DNA TGTGCCAGCAGTTTCGACCGGCCGGGGACCCAGTACTTC.

This chain uses TRBV5-1 with TRBJ1-3; D gene unclear. Per the germline V gene, CDR1 is SGHRS and CDR2 is YFSETQ. V lost 0 bases and J lost 7, with 8 bases in between. CDR3 length: 13 residues. CDR3: CASSLDSPNTIYF. The CDR3, as DNA: TGCGCCAGCAGCTTGGACAGCCCGAACACCATATATTTT.

The chain combines TRBV27 with TRBJ1-2; D might be TRBD1 (5 bases). The CDR3 covers 16 residues. Germline CDR1 reads MNHEY; CDR2 reads SMNVEV (reference sequence). The V end lost 4 bases, the J end lost 8 bases, and 23 bases lay between the germline ends. The CDR3, as DNA: TGTGCCAGCAGTTCCTCAGGGATCCCTCCTATCGGGGGCTACACCTTC. Translating gives CASSSSGIPPIGGYTF.

The chain has TRBV14 and TRBJ1-5; D gene ambiguous. Per the germline V gene, CDR1 is SGHDN and CDR2 is FVKESK. CDR3 length: 14 amino acids. The V gene lost 2 bases and the J gene lost 3 bases, with 8 bases spanning the gap. CDR3 DNA sequence: TGTGCCAGCAGCCAATACGGGAACAATCAGCCCCAGCATTTT. It codes for CASSQYGNNQPQHF.

The chain has TRBV20-1 and TRBJ2-3; D not resolved. The V and J ends lost 5 bases and 6 bases respectively, with 9 bases between them. From germline, CDR1 is DFQATT and CDR2 SNEGSKA (reference sequence). The CDR3 is 11 amino acids. The CDR3 here is CSAAQVDTQYF. The CDR3 DNA follows: TGCAGTGCTGCCCAGGTTGATACGCAGTATTTT.

As DNA, the CDR3 is TGTGCCAGTAGGCGTAGCGGGATGGCAGATACGCAGTATTTT. This sequence encodes CASRRSGMADTQYF. The chain has TRBV19 and TRBJ2-3; TRBD2 matches 8 bases. Trimming cost V 6 bases and J 4 bases; bases outside gene matches: 6. CDR3 size: 14 residues. Germline lookup yields CDR1 LNHDA and CDR2 SQIVND (reference sequence).

The chain joins TRBV7-3 to TRBJ1-1; possibly TRBD1 for D (6 bases). The CDR3 spans 14 residues. CDR1 is SGHTA and CDR2 is FQGTGA in the germline V gene. Deletions cut 5 bases from V and 4 bases from J, with 14 bases between. The CDR3 sequence: CASSPGGLGTEAFF. CDR3 bases: TGTGCCAGCAGCCCCGGGGGGCTGGGCACTGAAGCTTTCTTT.

This clone was counted only a few times. The gene calls are TRBV5-4 and TRBJ2-3, with D tentatively TRBD2 (6 bases). Germline CDR1 SGHNT, CDR2 YYREEE (reference sequence). The CDR3 runs 15 residues. Trimming cost V 5 bases and J 0 bases, with 13 bases left between them. The CDR3 sequence: CASRVGGASTDTQYF. In nucleotides, the CDR3 is TGTGCCAGCAGGGTGGGCGGGGCTAGCACAGATACGCAGTATTTT.

The rearrangement uses TRBV9 and TRBJ2-2, with D perhaps TRBD2 (6 bases). The CDR3 has 13 amino acids. Germline V CDR1 and CDR2: SGDLS, YYNGEE. V dropped 4 bases and J dropped 7 bases, with 11 bases sitting between them. The CDR3 DNA follows: TGTGCCAGCAGCTCGGGACTCCTCGGGGAGCTGTTTTTT. Protein product: CASSSGLLGELFF.

The chain has TRBV5-5 and TRBJ1-2; 7 nucleotides align to TRBD1. V dropped 0 bases and J dropped 6; count of bases not matched to a gene: 8. This CDR3 is built from 15 residues. The germline CDR1 and CDR2 sequences are SGHKS and YYEKEE (reference sequence). The CDR3 region is CASSLGHRGADGYTF. The CDR3 region has the DNA TGTGCCAGCAGCTTGGGGCACAGGGGCGCAGATGGCTACACCTTC.

V gene TRBV19 combines with J gene TRBJ2-3, with TRBD2 identical over 11 bases. The CDR3 is 17 residues long. CDR1 LNHDA and CDR2 SQIVND come from the germline V gene (reference sequence). V dropped 0 bases and J dropped 1; count of bases not matched to a gene: 3. CDR3 bases: TGTGCCAGTAGTATAGAAAGACTAGCGGGGCGCACAGATACGCAGTATTTT. Translating gives CASSIERLAGRTDTQYF.

This sequence joins TRBV18 and TRBJ2-3, with D perhaps matching TRBD1 (6 bases). The CDR3 loop spans 12 amino acids. CDR1 is KGHSH, CDR2 LQKENI, per germline. The V and J ends lost 4 bases and 4 bases respectively, with 6 bases between them. The CDR3 loop reads CASSRGPDTQYF. CDR3 bases: TGTGCCAGCTCACGGGGGCCAGATACGCAGTATTTT. The full variable domain, in which reference TRBV18 and TRBJ2-3 provide the parts outside the CDR3, is NAGVMQNPRHLVRRRGQEARLRCSPMKGHSHVYWYRQLPEEGLKFMVYLQKENIIDESGMPKERFSAEFPKEGPSILRIQQVVRGDSAAYFCASSRGPDTQYFGPGTRLTVL.

The chain employs TRBV7-2 and TRBJ2-5; D gene uncertain. The germline V and J ends were trimmed by 5 bases and 2 bases, with 9 bases remaining between them. This CDR3 spans 13 amino acids. Germline V gene sequence: CDR1 SGHTA, CDR2 FQGNSA. CDR3 sequence: CASSPSGQETQYF. The CDR3 bases are TGTGCCAGCAGCCCTAGTGGTCAAGAGACCCAGTACTTC.

The rearrangement uses TRBV5-1 and TRBJ2-5; tentatively, D is TRBD1 (5 bases). Per germline, CDR1 SGHRS and CDR2 YFSETQ. The CDR3 runs 15 residues. V was shortened by 0 bases and J by 1 base, with 10 bases between the two germline ends. CDR3 in amino acids: CASSLAWGPQETQYF. The CDR3 DNA reads TGCGCCAGCAGCTTGGCCTGGGGCCCCCAAGAGACCCAGTACTTC.

This clone has only one observation. The chain couples TRBV29-1 to TRBJ2-1; D unresolved. The germline CDR1 and CDR2 sequences are SQVTM and ANQGSEA. This CDR3 has 12 amino acids. Trimming took off 0 bases at V and 10 bases at J, with 10 bases between the two ends. This CDR3 reads CSVEDMGQEQFF. Here the CDR3 DNA reads TGCAGCGTTGAAGATATGGGCCAGGAGCAGTTCTTC.

The CDR3 protein is CASSQERWQPQHF. DNA for the CDR3: TGCGCCAGCAGCCAAGAGAGGTGGCAGCCCCAGCATTTT. The chain has TRBV4-3 and TRBJ1-5; no definite D call. The CDR3 sequence is 13 residues long. Germline V gene lookup returns CDR1 LGHNA and CDR2 YSLEER. V lost 0 bases to trimming and J lost 7 bases, with 7 bases between them.

The V call is TRBV6-1, the J call TRBJ2-4; 10 positions match TRBD2. The CDR3 has 14 amino acids. Germline CDR1 and CDR2: MNHNS and SASEGT. The V segment lost 4 bases and the J segment 8 bases; nucleotides outside the gene matches: 5. In DNA, the CDR3 is TGTGCCAGCAGTGGAGCGGGGGGGCAGGACATTCAGTACTTC. It encodes CASSGAGGQDIQYF.

The gene calls are TRBV9 and TRBJ2-3, with TRBD2 matching over 9 bases. V shed 0 bases and J 3 bases; nucleotides not matched to a gene: 14. In germline, CDR1 is SGDLS, CDR2 YYNGEE. This CDR3 comprises 19 residues. The CDR3 protein is CASSVGVAGARPSTDTQYF. Written as DNA, the CDR3 is TGTGCCAGCAGCGTAGGAGTAGCGGGAGCCCGTCCCTCAACAGATACGCAGTATTTT.

This rearrangement joins TRBV7-6 to TRBJ2-3; 9 nucleotides line up with TRBD2. Unmatched junction bases numbered 10, after V lost 1 base and J lost 2 bases. CDR1 and CDR2 (germline): SGHVS, FNYEAQ. This CDR3 is 18 amino acids long. In DNA form, the CDR3 reads TGTGCCAGCAGCTTAGGCTCGGGTAGCGGGGGATCCACAGATACGCAGTATTTT. It is translated as CASSLGSGSGGSTDTQYF.

The chain carries TRBV5-1 and TRBJ1-5; D uncertain. The CDR3 totals 15 residues. V was clipped by 0 bases and J by 6 bases, with 13 bases between them. Per the germline V gene, CDR1 is SGHRS and CDR2 is YFSETQ. This CDR3 reads CASSLVPKVPQPQHF. Written as DNA, the CDR3 is TGCGCCAGCAGCTTGGTACCGAAAGTGCCTCAGCCCCAGCATTTT.

The chain has TRBV7-9 and TRBJ2-7; D is ambiguous. Germline loops: CDR1 SEHNR, CDR2 FQNEAQ (reference sequence). The CDR3 sequence is 14 residues long. Trimming took 5 bases from V and 3 from J, leaving 14 bases between them. The CDR3 DNA reads as TGTGCCAGCAGCCTGGCGGTAGAAGGCTACGAGCAGTACTTC. It is translated as CASSLAVEGYEQYF.

The gene calls are TRBV7-3 and TRBJ1-1, with a weak D call TRBD1 (5 bases). The CDR3 is 13 residues long. From germline, CDR1 is SGHTA and CDR2 FQGTGA. The germline V and J ends were trimmed by 4 bases and 1 base, with 7 bases remaining between them. CDR3 in amino acids: CASSSGPNTEAFF. CDR3 DNA sequence: TGTGCCAGCAGCTCAGGGCCGAACACTGAAGCTTTCTTT. Full variable domain (missing parts from reference TRBV7-3 and TRBJ1-1): GAGVSQTPSNKVTEKGKYVELRCDPISGHTALYWYRQSLGQGPEFLIYFQGTGAADDSGLPNDRFFAVRPEGSVSTLKIQRTERGDSAVYLCASSSGPNTEAFFGQGTRLTVV.